These 11 T cell receptor beta chains were all obtained from the same sample, sequenced in a study of tumor-infiltrating lymphocytes in primary liver carcinoma. Taking about 19-31 mg of unsorted bulk tissue, the authors co-extracted RNA and DNA. The input was about 500 ng total RNA; TCR beta cDNA was made from it with a constant-region primer. Generation of the TCR beta libraries relied on three nested multiplex PCR rounds using slightly modified ARM-PCR. Primers for the first two PCR rounds were TRBV1-TRBV30 forward primers and a C-beta reverse primer (roughly 10 cycles per round). TCRdb analysed the multiplex PCR reads with MiXCR anew, one entry per CDR3 protein. The table shows about 190,000 distinct CDR3 sequences, with about 85% occurring only once. The specimen was tumor tissue from primary liver carcinoma. These receptors originate from a middle-aged man with primary liver carcinoma and hepatitis B virus infection.

This clonotype was detected only a few times. The V and J genes are TRBV5-1 and TRBJ2-1; D is perhaps TRBD2 (6 bases). From germline, CDR1 is SGHRS and CDR2 YFSETQ. The CDR3 is made up of 12 amino acids. Trimming cost V 4 bases and J 8 bases, with 10 bases left between them. Here the CDR3 reads CASSLEGYEQFF. Written as DNA, the CDR3 is TGCGCCAGCAGCCTGGAGGGCTATGAGCAGTTCTTC.

This chain connects TRBV11-2 to TRBJ2-2; D is undetermined. This CDR3 has 18 amino acids. The ends were cut back, 7 bases at V and 9 bases at J, with 30 bases in the middle. CDR1 SGHAT and CDR2 FQNNGV come from the germline V gene. CDR3: CASIITATWTVVIRELFF. CDR3 in DNA: TGTGCCAGCATCATCACCGCTACATGGACGGTGGTGATCAGGGAGCTGTTTTTT.

The rearrangement joins TRBV4-2 to TRBJ2-1; D gene ambiguous. This CDR3 comprises 16 residues. V was clipped by 3 bases and J by 3 bases, with 15 bases between them. From germline, CDR1 is LGHNA and CDR2 YNFKEQ. The CDR3 reads CASSHESSCNYNEQFF. The CDR3 nucleotides read TGTGCCAGCAGCCACGAGAGCAGTTGTAACTACAATGAGCAGTTCTTC.

A word on this clonotype: A read error may produce the germline difference seen at one junction end. The genes are TRBV28 and TRBJ2-4; D is possibly TRBD2 (5 bases). Germline CDR1 reads MDHEN; CDR2 reads SYDVKM. The CDR3 runs to 13 residues. The CDR3 DNA reads as TGTGCCAGCAATTTAGTCGCAGGAGGCACTCAGTACTTC. This codes for CASNLVAGGTQYF. The full variable domain, completed using reference TRBV28 and TRBJ2-4, is DVKVTQSSRYLVKRTGEKVFLECVQDMDHENMFWYRQDPGLGLRLIYFSYDVKMKEKGDIPEGYSVSREKKERFSLILESASTNQTSMYLCASNLVAGGTQYFGAGTRLSVL.

This clonotype was found many times. The J gene is TRBJ1-5, the V gene TRBV28; D gene uncertain. Trimming took 8 bases from V and 3 from J, leaving 8 bases between them. Germline V gene data show CDR1 as MDHEN and CDR2 as SYDVKM. There are 12 residues in the CDR3. The CDR3 sequence: CASRTPNQPQHF. In DNA, the CDR3 is TGTGCCAGCCGCACGCCCAATCAGCCCCAGCATTTT.

Notes on this clonotype: The CDR3 carries no conserved terminal phenylalanine or tryptophan, so it likely arises from a read error. The chain combines TRBV4-1 with TRBJ2-3; TRBD2 agrees at 8 bases. In germline, CDR1 is MGHRA, CDR2 YSYEKL. V dropped 0 bases and J dropped 4; count of bases not matched to a gene: 6. The CDR3 sequence is 16 residues long. This chain's CDR3 is CASSQETSGSADTQYS. For the CDR3, the DNA is TGCGCCAGCAGCCAAGAAACCAGCGGGAGTGCAGATACGCAGTATTCT.

Comments on this clonotype: The junction differs from germline at one of its ends, possibly a read error. The rearrangement uses TRBV6-5 and TRBJ2-7; perhaps TRBD1 as D (6 bases). This CDR3 region has 13 residues. Germline CDR1 is MNHEY and CDR2 is SVGAGI. CDR3 DNA sequence: TGTGCCAGCAGGGGGACATGCGAGTACGAGCTGTACTTC. As protein: CASRGTCEYELYF.

A note on this clonotype: With a much larger clone just one base away, this may be a read error. The chain links TRBV7-9 to TRBJ1-3, with D unresolved. Germline loops: CDR1 SEHNR, CDR2 FQNEAQ (reference sequence). The CDR3 has 16 amino acids. The CDR3 sequence: CASSPPSGVSENAIYF. Written as DNA, the CDR3 is TGTGCCAGCAGCCCACCCTCCGGGGTGAGTGAAAACGCCATATATTTT.

This clonotype came up once. A much larger clone differs from this one at a single base, so this may be a read error. The rearrangement links TRBV28 to TRBJ2-5; tentatively, D is TRBD2 (5 bases). The CDR3 consists of 13 residues. Trimming took off 2 bases at V and 5 bases at J, with 9 bases between the two ends. Germline-derived CDR1 and CDR2 are MDHEN and SYDVKM. Here the CDR3 DNA reads TGTGCCAGCAGTTTACTGGAGGCCGAGACCCAGTACTTC. It translates to CASSLLEAETQYF.

As concerns this clonotype: One end of the junction does not line up with germline, which may come from a read error. The CDR3 region has the DNA TGTGCCATCAGTGAAACATGGCTGAGCTATGACTACACCTTC. The encoded protein is CAISETWLSYDYTF. J is TRBJ1-2 and V is TRBV10-3, with D hard to call. Germline-derived CDR1 and CDR2 are ENHRY and SYGVKD. This CDR3 has 14 residues.

Of note for this clonotype: One end of the junction fails to match germline, which may point to a read error. The chain uses TRBV4-1 and TRBJ1-2; D possibly corresponds to TRBD1 (6 bases). Per germline, CDR1 MGHRA and CDR2 YSYEKL. This CDR3 is 15 amino acids long. CDR3: CASSQVGDNDYGYTF. In nucleotides, the CDR3 is TGCGCCAGCAGTCAAGTGGGGGACAATGACTATGGCTACACCTTC.